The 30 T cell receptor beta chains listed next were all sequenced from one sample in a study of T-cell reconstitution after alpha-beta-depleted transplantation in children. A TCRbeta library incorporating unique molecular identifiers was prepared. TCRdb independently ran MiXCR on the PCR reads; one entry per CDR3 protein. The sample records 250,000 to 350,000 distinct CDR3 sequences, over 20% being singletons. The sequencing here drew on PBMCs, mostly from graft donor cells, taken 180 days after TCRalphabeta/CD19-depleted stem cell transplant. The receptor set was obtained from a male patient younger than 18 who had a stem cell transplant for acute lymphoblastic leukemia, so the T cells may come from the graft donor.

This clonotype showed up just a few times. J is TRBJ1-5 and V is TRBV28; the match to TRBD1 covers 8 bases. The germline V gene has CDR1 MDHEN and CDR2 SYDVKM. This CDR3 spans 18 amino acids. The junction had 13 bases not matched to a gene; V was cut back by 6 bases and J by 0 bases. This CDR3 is CASRQRGQEPYSNQPQHF. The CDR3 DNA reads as TGTGCCAGCAGGCAGAGGGGACAGGAGCCTTATAGCAATCAGCCCCAGCATTTT.

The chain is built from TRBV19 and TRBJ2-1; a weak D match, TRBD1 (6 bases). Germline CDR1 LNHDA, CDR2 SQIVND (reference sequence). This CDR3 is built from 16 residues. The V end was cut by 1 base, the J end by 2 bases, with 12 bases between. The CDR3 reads CASSIVATGPYNEQFF. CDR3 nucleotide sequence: TGTGCCAGTAGTATAGTGGCAACAGGGCCCTACAATGAGCAGTTCTTC.

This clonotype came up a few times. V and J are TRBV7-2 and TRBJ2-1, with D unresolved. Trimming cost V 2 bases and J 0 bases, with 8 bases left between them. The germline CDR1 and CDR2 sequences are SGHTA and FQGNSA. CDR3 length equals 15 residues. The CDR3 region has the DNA TGTGCCAGCAGCTTAACCTACAGCTCCTACAATGAGCAGTTCTTC. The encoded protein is CASSLTYSSYNEQFF.

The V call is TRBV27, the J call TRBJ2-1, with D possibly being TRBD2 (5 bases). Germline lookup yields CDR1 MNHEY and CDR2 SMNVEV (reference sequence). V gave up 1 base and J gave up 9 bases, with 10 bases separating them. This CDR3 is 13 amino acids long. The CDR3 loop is CASSLFLEGEQFF. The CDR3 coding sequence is TGTGCCAGCAGTTTATTCCTAGAGGGTGAGCAGTTCTTC.

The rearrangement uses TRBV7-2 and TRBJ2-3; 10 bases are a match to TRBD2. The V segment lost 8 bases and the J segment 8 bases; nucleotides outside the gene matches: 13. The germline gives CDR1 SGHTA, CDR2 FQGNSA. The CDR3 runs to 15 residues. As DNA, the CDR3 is TGTGCCAGCCCTAGAGGGGGACTAGCGACTGGTACGCAGTATTTT. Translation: CASPRGGLATGTQYF.

The CDR3 nucleotides read TGTGCCACCAGCAGACCGCCGGCCTATGGCTACACCTTC. Protein sequence: CATSRPPAYGYTF. The chain recombines TRBV15 with TRBJ1-2, with D unclear. V lost 2 bases and J 4 bases, leaving 8 bases between the germline ends. Per the germline V gene, CDR1 is LNHNV and CDR2 is YYDKDF (reference sequence). The CDR3 is 13 residues long.

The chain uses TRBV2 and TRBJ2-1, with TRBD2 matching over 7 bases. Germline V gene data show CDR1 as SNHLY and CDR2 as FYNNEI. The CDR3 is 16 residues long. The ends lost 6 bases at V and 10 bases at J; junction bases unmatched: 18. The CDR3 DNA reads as TGTGCCAGCAGCAAACCGAGCGGGGCCCTTACAATGGAGCAGTTCTTC. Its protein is CASSKPSGALTMEQFF.

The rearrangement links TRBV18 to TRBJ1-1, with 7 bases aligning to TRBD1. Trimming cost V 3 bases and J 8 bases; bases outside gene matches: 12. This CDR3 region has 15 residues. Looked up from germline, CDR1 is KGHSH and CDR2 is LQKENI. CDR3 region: CASSPLEGALTEAFF. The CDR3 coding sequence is TGTGCCAGCTCACCCTTGGAGGGGGCGCTTACAGAAGCTTTCTTT.

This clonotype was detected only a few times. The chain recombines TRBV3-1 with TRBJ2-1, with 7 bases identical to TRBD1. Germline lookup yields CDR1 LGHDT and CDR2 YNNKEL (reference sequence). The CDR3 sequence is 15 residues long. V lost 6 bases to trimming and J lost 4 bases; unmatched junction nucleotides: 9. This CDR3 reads CASRPQGLLYNEQFF. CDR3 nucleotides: TGTGCCAGCAGACCACAGGGGCTATTATACAATGAGCAGTTCTTC.

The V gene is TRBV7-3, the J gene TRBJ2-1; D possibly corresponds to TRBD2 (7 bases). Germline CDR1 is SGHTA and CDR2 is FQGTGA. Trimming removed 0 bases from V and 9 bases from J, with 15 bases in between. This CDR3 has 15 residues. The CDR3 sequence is CASSLTMGGRGEQFF. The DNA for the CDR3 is TGTGCCAGCAGCTTAACGATGGGGGGGCGGGGTGAGCAGTTCTTC.

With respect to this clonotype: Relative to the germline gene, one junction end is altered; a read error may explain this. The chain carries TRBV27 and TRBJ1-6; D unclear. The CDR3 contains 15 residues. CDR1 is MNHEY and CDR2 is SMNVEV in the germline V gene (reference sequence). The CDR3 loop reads CASSLLWAYNSPLHF. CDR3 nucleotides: TGTGCCAGCAGTTTATTGTGGGCCTACAATTCACCCCTCCACTTT.

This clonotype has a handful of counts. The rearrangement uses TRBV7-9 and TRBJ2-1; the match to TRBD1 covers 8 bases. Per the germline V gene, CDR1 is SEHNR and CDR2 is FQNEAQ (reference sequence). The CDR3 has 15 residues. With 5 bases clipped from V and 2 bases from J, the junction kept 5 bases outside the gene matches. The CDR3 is CASSLPGQAYNEQFF. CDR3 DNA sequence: TGTGCCAGCAGCCTCCCGGGACAGGCCTACAATGAGCAGTTCTTC. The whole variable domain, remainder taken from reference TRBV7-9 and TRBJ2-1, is DTGVSQNPRHKITKRGQNVTFRCDPISEHNRLYWYRQTLGQGPEFLTYFQNEAQLEKSRLLSDRFSAERPKGSFSTLEIQRTEQGDSAMYLCASSLPGQAYNEQFFGPGTRLTVL.

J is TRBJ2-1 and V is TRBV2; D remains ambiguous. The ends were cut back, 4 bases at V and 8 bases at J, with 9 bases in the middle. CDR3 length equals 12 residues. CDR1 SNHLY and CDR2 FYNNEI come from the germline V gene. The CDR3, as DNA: TGTGCCAGCAGTGCCCAGTCCCATGAGCAGTTCTTC. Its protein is CASSAQSHEQFF.

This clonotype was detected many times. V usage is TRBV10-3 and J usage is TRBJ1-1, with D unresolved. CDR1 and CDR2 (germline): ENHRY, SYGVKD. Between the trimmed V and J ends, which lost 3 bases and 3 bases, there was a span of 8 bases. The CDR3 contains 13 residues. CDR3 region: CAISDVHDTEAFF. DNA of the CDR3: TGTGCCATCAGTGACGTGCACGACACTGAAGCTTTCTTT.

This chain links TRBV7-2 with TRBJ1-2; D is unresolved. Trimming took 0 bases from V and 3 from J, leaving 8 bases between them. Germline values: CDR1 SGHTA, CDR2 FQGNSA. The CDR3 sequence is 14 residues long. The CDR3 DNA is TGTGCCAGCAGCTTAGCGCAGTACGACTATGGCTACACCTTC. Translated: CASSLAQYDYGYTF.

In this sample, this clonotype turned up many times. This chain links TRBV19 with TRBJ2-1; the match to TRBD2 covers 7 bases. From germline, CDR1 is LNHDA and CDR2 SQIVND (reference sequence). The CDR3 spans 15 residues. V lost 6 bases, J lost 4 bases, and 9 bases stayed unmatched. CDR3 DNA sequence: TGTGCCAGTAGCATTGACGCGGGAGAATACAATGAGCAGTTCTTC. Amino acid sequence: CASSIDAGEYNEQFF.

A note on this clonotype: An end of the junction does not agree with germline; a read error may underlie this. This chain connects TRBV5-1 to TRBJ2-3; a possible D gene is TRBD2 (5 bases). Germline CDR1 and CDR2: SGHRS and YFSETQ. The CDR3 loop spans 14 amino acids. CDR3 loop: CASSLGQRGDTQNF. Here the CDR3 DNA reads TGCGCCAGCAGCTTGGGGCAACGGGGAGATACGCAGAATTTT.

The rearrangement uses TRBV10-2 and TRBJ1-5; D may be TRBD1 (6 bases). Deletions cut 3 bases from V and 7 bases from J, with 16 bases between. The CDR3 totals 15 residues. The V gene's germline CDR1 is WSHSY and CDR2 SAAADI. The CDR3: CASSEVGGNGQPQHF. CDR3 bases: TGCGCCAGCAGTGAAGTAGGGGGGAACGGACAGCCCCAGCATTTT.

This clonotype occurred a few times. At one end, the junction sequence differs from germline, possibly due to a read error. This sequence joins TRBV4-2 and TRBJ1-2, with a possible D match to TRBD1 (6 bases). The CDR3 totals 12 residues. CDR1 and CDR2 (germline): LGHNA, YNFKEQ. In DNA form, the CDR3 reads TGTGCCAGCGGCCAAATCGACAGGGGCTACACCTTC. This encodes CASGQIDRGYTF.

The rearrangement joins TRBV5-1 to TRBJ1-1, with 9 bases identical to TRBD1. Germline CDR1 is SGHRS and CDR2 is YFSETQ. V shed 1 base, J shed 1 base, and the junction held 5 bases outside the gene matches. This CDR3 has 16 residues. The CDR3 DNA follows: TGCGCCAGCAGCTTGCCCTACAGGGGGCCGAACACTGAAGCTTTCTTT. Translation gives CASSLPYRGPNTEAFF.

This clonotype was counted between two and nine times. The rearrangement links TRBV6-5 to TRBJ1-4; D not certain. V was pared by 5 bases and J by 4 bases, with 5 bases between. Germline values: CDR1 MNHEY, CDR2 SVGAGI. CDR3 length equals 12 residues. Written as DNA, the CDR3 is TGTGCCAGCAGTGCACGTAATGAAAAACTGTTTTTT. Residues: CASSARNEKLFF.

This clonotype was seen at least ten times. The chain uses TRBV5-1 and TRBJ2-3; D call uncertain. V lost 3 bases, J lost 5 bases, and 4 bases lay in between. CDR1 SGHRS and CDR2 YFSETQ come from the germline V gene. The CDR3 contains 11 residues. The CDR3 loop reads CASSWGDTQYF. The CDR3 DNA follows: TGCGCCAGCAGCTGGGGAGATACGCAGTATTTT.

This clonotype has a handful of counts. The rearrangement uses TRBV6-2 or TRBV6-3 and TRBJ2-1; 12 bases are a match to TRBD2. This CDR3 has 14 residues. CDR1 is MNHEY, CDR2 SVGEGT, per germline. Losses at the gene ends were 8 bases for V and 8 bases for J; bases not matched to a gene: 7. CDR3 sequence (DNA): TGTGCCAGCGGCCTAGCGGGAGGGCCGTATGAGCAGTTCTTC. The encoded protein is CASGLAGGPYEQFF.

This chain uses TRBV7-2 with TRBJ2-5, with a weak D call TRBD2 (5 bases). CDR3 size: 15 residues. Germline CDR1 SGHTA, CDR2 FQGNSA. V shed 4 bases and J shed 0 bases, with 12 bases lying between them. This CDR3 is CASSYHSGYQETQYF. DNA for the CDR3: TGTGCCAGCAGCTACCACTCGGGGTACCAAGAGACCCAGTACTTC.

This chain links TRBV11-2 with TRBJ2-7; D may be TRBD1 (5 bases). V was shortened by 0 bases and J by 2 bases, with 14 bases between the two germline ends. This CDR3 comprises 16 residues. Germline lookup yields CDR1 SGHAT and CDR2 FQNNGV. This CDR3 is CASSLEATDYPYEQYF. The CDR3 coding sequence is TGTGCCAGCAGCTTAGAGGCGACAGATTATCCCTACGAGCAGTACTTC. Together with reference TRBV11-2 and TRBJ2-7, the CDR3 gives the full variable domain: EAGVAQSPRYKIIEKRQSVAFWCNPISGHATLYWYQQILGQGPKLLIQFQNNGVVDDSQLPKDRFSAERLKGVDSTLKIQPAKLEDSAVYLCASSLEATDYPYEQYFGPGTRLTVT.

CDR3 nucleotides: TGTGCCAGCAGTGAACATATTAGCGGGAGAACCAATGAGCAGTTCTTC. Its protein is CASSEHISGRTNEQFF. The chain couples TRBV25-1 to TRBJ2-1, with 9 bases identical to TRBD2. With 2 bases clipped from V and 6 bases from J, the junction kept 8 bases outside the gene matches. CDR1 is MGHDK, CDR2 SYGVNS, per germline. This CDR3 spans 16 amino acids.

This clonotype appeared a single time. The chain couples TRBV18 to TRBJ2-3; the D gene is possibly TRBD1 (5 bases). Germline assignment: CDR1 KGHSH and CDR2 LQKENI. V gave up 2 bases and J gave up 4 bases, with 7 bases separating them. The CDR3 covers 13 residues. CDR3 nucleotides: TGTGCCAGCTCACCATCAGGGCCAGATACGCAGTATTTT. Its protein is CASSPSGPDTQYF.

The CDR3 region has the DNA TGTGCCAGCAGCTCCCCGGGACTATATCAGGATACGCAGTATTTT. Residues: CASSSPGLYQDTQYF. The chain employs TRBV11-3 and TRBJ2-3; the match to TRBD2 covers 7 bases. The CDR3 sequence is 15 residues long. Trimming at V came to 4 bases and at J to 6 bases, leaving 10 bases not matched to a gene. Germline CDR1 is SGHNT and CDR2 is YENEEA.

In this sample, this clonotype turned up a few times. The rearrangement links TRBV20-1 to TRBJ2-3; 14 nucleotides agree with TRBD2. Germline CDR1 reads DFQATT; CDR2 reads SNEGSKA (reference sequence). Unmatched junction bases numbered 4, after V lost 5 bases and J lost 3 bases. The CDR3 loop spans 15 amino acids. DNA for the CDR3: TGCAGTGCTGCCAGACTAGCGGGAGGGACAGATACGCAGTATTTT. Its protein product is CSAARLAGGTDTQYF.

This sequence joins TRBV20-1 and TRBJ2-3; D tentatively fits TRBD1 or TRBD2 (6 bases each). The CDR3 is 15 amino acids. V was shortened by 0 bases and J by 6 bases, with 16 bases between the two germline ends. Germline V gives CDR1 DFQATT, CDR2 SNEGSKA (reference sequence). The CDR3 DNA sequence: TGCAGTGCTAGAGATTCCCGGGGGCCTCTCGATACGCAGTATTTT. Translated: CSARDSRGPLDTQYF.